The 32 T cell receptor beta chains presented below share a single source sample, sequenced in a study of OX40 agonist ivuxolimab in advanced cancers. Data came from immunoSEQ multiplex PCR; TCRdb stores just in-frame clones and leaves some out. Among roughly 44,000 clones listed, roughly 86% were seen once. This specimen consisted of CD4+ or CD8+ T cells sorted from blood, obtained in a trial of the OX40 agonist ivuxolimab. The receptors shown here come from an adult with an advanced solid tumor such as melanoma, head and neck, liver or kidney cancer.

The chain is built from TRBV14 and TRBJ2-2; D not resolved. Trimming took off 4 bases at V and 5 bases at J, with 11 bases between the two ends. CDR1 and CDR2 (germline): SGHDN, FVKESK. CDR3 length: 14 residues. The CDR3 loop reads CASSPETETGELFF. The CDR3 DNA follows: TGTGCCAGCAGCCCAGAGACGGAAACCGGGGAGCTGTTTTTT. Looking up the rest from reference TRBV14 and TRBJ2-2 gives the full variable domain: EAGVTQFPSHSVIEKGQTVTLRCDPISGHDNLYWYRRVMGKEIKFLLHFVKESKQDESGMPNNRFLAERTGGTYSTLKVQPAELEDSGVYFCASSPETETGELFFGEGSRLTVL.

The chain is built from TRBV27 and TRBJ2-7, with TRBD1 identical over 8 bases. This CDR3 comprises 14 residues. Germline CDR1 MNHEY, CDR2 SMNVEV (reference sequence). Unmatched junction bases numbered 6, after V lost 2 bases and J lost 6 bases. Here the CDR3 DNA reads TGTGCCAGCAGTTTAAGGACAGGGTTGAGCGAGCAGTACTTC. Amino acid sequence: CASSLRTGLSEQYF.

A note on this clone: No conserved phenylalanine or tryptophan is present at the end of the CDR3, so a read error is the likely explanation. The chain couples TRBV18 to TRBJ1-1, with 8 bases aligning to TRBD1. Germline CDR1 reads KGHSH; CDR2 reads LQKENI. Germline trimming cut 4 bases from V and 2 bases from J; bases unmatched to any gene: 3. This CDR3 contains 14 residues. The CDR3 DNA is TGTGCCAGCTCACAGGCAGGGGGCAACACTGAAGCTTTCCTT. It encodes CASSQAGGNTEAFL.

The V call is TRBV14, the J call TRBJ1-1, with unresolved D. Germline CDR1 reads SGHDN; CDR2 reads FVKESK. The V gene lost 1 base and the J gene lost 2 bases, with 5 bases spanning the gap. The CDR3 loop spans 13 amino acids. DNA of the CDR3: TGTGCCAGCAGCCAAGGACATAACACTGAAGCTTTCTTT. Translation gives CASSQGHNTEAFF.

This clone appeared once. The CDR3: CASSLGLRSTYEQYF. CDR3 coding DNA: TGTGCCAGCAGTTTGGGACTCCGGTCTACCTACGAGCAGTACTTC. The chain carries TRBV28 and TRBJ2-7; possible D gene TRBD2, 6 bases. There are 15 residues in the CDR3. With 3 bases removed from V and 2 bases from J, the gap between germline ends came to 14 bases. CDR1 MDHEN and CDR2 SYDVKM come from the germline V gene.

The J gene is TRBJ1-2, the V gene TRBV11-2, with D uncertain. The germline V and J ends were trimmed by 1 base and 4 bases, with 13 bases remaining between them. Germline CDR1 reads SGHAT; CDR2 reads FQNNGV. The CDR3 sequence is 15 residues long. Here the CDR3 reads CASSLVLTAPYGYTF. The DNA of the CDR3 is TGTGCCAGCAGCTTAGTGCTAACAGCTCCCTATGGCTACACCTTC.

This rearrangement joins TRBV6-6 to TRBJ2-1, with a possible D match to TRBD1 (5 bases). The germline V gene has CDR1 MNHNY and CDR2 SVGAGI (reference sequence). V was cut by 7 bases and J by 0 bases, with 10 bases left in between. CDR3 size: 14 residues. The DNA for the CDR3 is TGTGCCAGCAACGACAGAAGCTCCTACAATGAGCAGTTCTTC. It translates to CASNDRSSYNEQFF.

The chain links TRBV6-6 to TRBJ2-3, with D possibly matching TRBD1 (6 bases). The CDR3 spans 11 residues. Germline assignment: CDR1 MNHNY and CDR2 SVGAGI (reference sequence). CDR3 nucleotides: TGTGCTAGCGAGGGGGCAGATACGCAGTATTTT. Translating gives CASEGADTQYF.

The J gene is TRBJ1-1, the V gene TRBV27, with 10 bases fitting TRBD1. The V segment lost 5 bases and the J segment 4 bases; nucleotides outside the gene matches: 4. The CDR3 sequence is 14 residues long. In germline, CDR1 is MNHEY, CDR2 SMNVEV (reference sequence). The CDR3 DNA is TGTGCCAGCAGTAGGAGGACAGGGGGCACTGAAGCTTTCTTT. It is translated as CASSRRTGGTEAFF.

In its sample, this clone ranks as medium-sized (0.01 to 0.1%). The gene calls are TRBV2 and TRBJ1-1; D uncertain. From germline, CDR1 is SNHLY and CDR2 FYNNEI. CDR3 length: 14 amino acids. The germline V and J ends were trimmed by 7 bases and 0 bases, with 12 bases remaining between them. CDR3 loop: CASTLGGMNTEAFF. The CDR3 DNA is TGTGCCAGCACCCTCGGCGGAATGAACACTGAAGCTTTCTTT.

The chain recombines TRBV4-2 with TRBJ1-1; possibly TRBD1 for D (5 bases). The CDR3 loop spans 13 amino acids. Trimming removed 10 bases at V and 0 bases at J, with 12 bases between. CDR1 LGHNA and CDR2 YNFKEQ come from the germline V gene. The CDR3 region is CAIGAAVNTEAFF. CDR3 DNA sequence: TGTGCCATAGGGGCCGCCGTGAACACTGAAGCTTTCTTT.

The chain carries TRBV11-2 and TRBJ1-1; D call uncertain. The V end was cut by 5 bases, the J end by 0 bases, with 7 bases between. This CDR3 region has 13 residues. Germline V lookup: CDR1 SGHAT, CDR2 FQNNGV. CDR3 protein: CASSHGLNTEAFF. As DNA, the CDR3 is TGTGCCAGCAGCCACGGATTGAACACTGAAGCTTTCTTT.

The J gene is TRBJ2-1, the V gene TRBV5-6, with TRBD1 identical over 7 bases. J lost 3 bases, V lost 2 bases, and 8 bases had no gene match. The CDR3 contains 16 residues. Germline values: CDR1 SGHDT, CDR2 YYEEEE. The CDR3 loop is CASSFWSGGYYNEQFF. Written as DNA, the CDR3 is TGTGCCAGCAGCTTCTGGTCAGGGGGATACTACAATGAGCAGTTCTTC.

The rearrangement joins TRBV4-2 to TRBJ2-5, with D perhaps being TRBD1 or TRBD2 (5 bases each). The V gene's germline CDR1 is LGHNA and CDR2 YNFKEQ. CDR3 length equals 19 residues. The V and J ends lost 0 bases and 0 bases respectively, with 20 bases between them. DNA for the CDR3: TGTGCCAGCAGCCAAGATCCCGCTAGTGGGGGACCGTACCAAGAGACCCAGTACTTC. It specifies CASSQDPASGGPYQETQYF.

The gene calls are TRBV19 and TRBJ1-1; TRBD1 might be the D (5 bases). Germline loops: CDR1 LNHDA, CDR2 SQIVND (reference sequence). The CDR3 extends over 12 amino acids. V shed 5 bases and J shed 6 bases, with 10 bases lying between them. The CDR3 sequence is CASSAQGAEAFF. The CDR3 coding sequence is TGTGCCAGTAGTGCCCAGGGTGCTGAAGCTTTCTTT.

This chain uses TRBV5-8 with TRBJ2-5, with 10 nucleotides matching TRBD2. J lost 2 bases, V lost 3 bases, and 10 bases had no gene match. CDR1 is SGHTS, CDR2 YDEGEE, per germline. CDR3 size: 17 residues. CDR3 region: CASSSEASGGPQETQYF. The DNA for the CDR3 is TGTGCCAGCAGCTCGGAGGCTAGCGGGGGTCCACAAGAGACCCAGTACTTC. Filled out from reference TRBV5-8 and TRBJ2-5, the complete variable domain reads EAGVTQSPTHLIKTRGQQATLRCSPISGHTSVYWYQQALGLGLQFLLWYDEGEERNRGNFPPRFSGRQFPNYSSELNVNALELEDSALYLCASSSEASGGPQETQYFGPGTRLLVL.

This clone was recorded once. The CDR3 DNA is TGCGCCAGCAGCGATCGGGCAGTACTTTCGGGGCAGTACTTC. This translates into CASSDRAVLSGQYF. This rearrangement joins TRBV5-1 to TRBJ2-7; D remains ambiguous. Germline V CDR1 and CDR2: SGHRS, YFSETQ. Trimming stripped 4 bases from V and 9 bases from J, with 20 bases between. CDR3 length: 14 amino acids.

This chain uses TRBV13 with TRBJ1-4; the D is unclear. CDR1 PRHDT and CDR2 FYEKMQ come from the germline V gene (reference sequence). V lost 1 base to trimming and J lost 12 bases, with 12 bases between them. CDR3 length equals 13 residues. The CDR3 DNA is TGTGCCAGCAGCTTAGTCGGGGTTCGGGAACTGTTTTTT. It translates to CASSLVGVRELFF.

V and J are TRBV2 and TRBJ1-4; TRBD1 aligns across 9 bases. Trimming at V came to 7 bases and at J to 3 bases, leaving 9 bases not matched to a gene. This CDR3 contains 16 residues. In germline, CDR1 is SNHLY, CDR2 FYNNEI. CDR3 coding DNA: TGTGCCAGCACCGGGACAGGGAAAGTGGCTAATGAAAAACTGTTTTTT. It encodes CASTGTGKVANEKLFF.

This rearrangement joins TRBV9 to TRBJ1-2, with 7 bases aligning to TRBD1. From germline, CDR1 is SGDLS and CDR2 YYNGEE. V trimming: 4 bases; J trimming: 7 bases; junction bases outside the gene matches: 10. There are 14 residues in the CDR3. CDR3 coding DNA: TGTGCCAGCAGCCCCCAGGGGGGGCTGGTTGGCTACACCTTC. Amino acid sequence: CASSPQGGLVGYTF.

By sample share, this clone is medium-sized. The chain combines TRBV5-6 with TRBJ1-5, with a possible D match to TRBD1 (6 bases). This CDR3 region has 15 residues. Germline V gene lookup returns CDR1 SGHDT and CDR2 YYEEEE. Trimming pared 3 bases from V and 6 bases from J, leaving 16 bases between. The CDR3 reads CASSYGAGGGQPQHF. CDR3 nucleotide sequence: TGTGCCAGCAGCTATGGCGCGGGGGGCGGTCAGCCCCAGCATTTT.

This clone was detected only a few times. This is likely a read error, given that the CDR3 carries no conserved phenylalanine or tryptophan at its end. V and J are TRBV6-1 and TRBJ1-6, with a weak D call TRBD1 (6 bases). Trimming removed 5 bases from V and 10 bases from J, with 12 bases in between. The CDR3 sequence is 13 residues long. Germline CDR1 and CDR2: MNHNS and SASEGT. CDR3 bases: TGTGCCAGCAGTACAGGGTTGTCGTCACCCCTCCACCTT. Protein sequence: CASSTGLSSPLHL.

The CDR3 spells CASSVLQGLNYGYTF. Here the CDR3 DNA reads TGTGCCAGCAGCGTTCTACAAGGCCTAAACTATGGCTACACCTTC. This rearrangement joins TRBV7-2 to TRBJ1-2; D uncertain. V gave up 5 bases and J gave up 2 bases, with 15 bases separating them. The length of the CDR3 is 15 residues. Per the germline V gene, CDR1 is SGHTA and CDR2 is FQGNSA.

The chain is built from TRBV4-1 and TRBJ2-7; no clear D. V lost 1 base, J lost 4 bases, and 14 bases lay in between. The germline V gene encodes CDR1 MGHRA and CDR2 YSYEKL. The length of the CDR3 is 15 residues. The CDR3 bases are TGCGCCAGCAGCCAAGTACCCTCCGATGGGTACGAGCAGTACTTC. It codes for CASSQVPSDGYEQYF.

The chain couples TRBV7-9 to TRBJ1-2; the D gene is possibly TRBD1 (6 bases). From germline, CDR1 is SEHNR and CDR2 FQNEAQ (reference sequence). CDR3 length: 16 residues. V was shortened by 0 bases and J by 3 bases, with 14 bases between the two germline ends. The DNA for the CDR3 is TGTGCCAGCAGCTTAGCGCTCAGGCGGGGGCACTATGGCTACACCTTC. Protein product: CASSLALRRGHYGYTF. Full variable domain (missing parts from reference TRBV7-9 and TRBJ1-2): DTGVSQNPRHKITKRGQNVTFRCDPISEHNRLYWYRQTLGQGPEFLTYFQNEAQLEKSRLLSDRFSAERPKGSFSTLEIQRTEQGDSAMYLCASSLALRRGHYGYTFGSGTRLTVV.

This clone was observed a few times. This rearrangement joins TRBV5-8 to TRBJ2-1; 8 bases align to TRBD1. Trimming took 4 bases from V and 10 from J; bases not matched to a gene: 16. CDR3 length: 16 amino acids. Germline V gene data show CDR1 as SGHTS and CDR2 as YDEGEE. The CDR3 nucleotides are TGTGCCAGCAGCACAGGGACAGGCCGTTTTTCATTCGAGCAGTTCTTC. Its translation: CASSTGTGRFSFEQFF.

V and J are TRBV2 and TRBJ2-1; D possibly matches TRBD1 or TRBD2 (5 bases each). Germline V gene sequence: CDR1 SNHLY, CDR2 FYNNEI. The CDR3 runs 17 residues. V dropped 5 bases and J dropped 1 base, with 18 bases sitting between them. The DNA of the CDR3 is TGTGCCAGCAGTCGGGACCACCACGACATTTCCTACAATGAGCAGTTCTTC. Translation gives CASSRDHHDISYNEQFF.

This clone was seen a few times. The rearrangement links TRBV5-6 to TRBJ1-1; D unresolved. CDR1 SGHDT and CDR2 YYEEEE come from the germline V gene. Trimming stripped 4 bases from V and 0 bases from J, with 7 bases between. CDR3 length: 13 residues. CDR3 sequence reads: CASSGIMNTEAFF. The CDR3 DNA is TGTGCCAGCAGCGGGATAATGAACACTGAAGCTTTCTTT.

The chain combines TRBV14 with TRBJ2-7, with 9 bases aligning to TRBD1. V gave up 5 bases and J gave up 1 base; unmatched junction bases: 9. This CDR3 is 16 amino acids long. CDR1 SGHDN and CDR2 FVKESK come from the germline V gene. CDR3 bases: TGTGCCAGCAGCACCCGGACAGGGGAAGGGTCCTACGAGCAGTACTTC. Translated: CASSTRTGEGSYEQYF.

This clone showed up just once. J is TRBJ1-5 and V is TRBV4-3; perhaps TRBD1 as D (5 bases). The CDR3 has 16 residues. V shed 0 bases and J shed 2 bases, with 11 bases lying between them. Germline CDR1 LGHNA, CDR2 YSLEER. The CDR3 loop reads CASSQDLGEGNQPQHF. CDR3 nucleotide sequence: TGCGCCAGCAGCCAAGATTTGGGGGAAGGCAATCAGCCCCAGCATTTT.

This clone came up a few times. The chain carries TRBV5-1 and TRBJ1-1; D unclear. V lost 0 bases to trimming and J lost 1 base, with 7 bases between them. Germline assignment: CDR1 SGHRS and CDR2 YFSETQ. This CDR3 contains 14 residues. In nucleotides, the CDR3 is TGCGCCAGCAGCTTGGCCGGCAGGAACACTGAAGCTTTCTTT. It translates to CASSLAGRNTEAFF. Full variable domain (rest looked up from reference TRBV5-1 and TRBJ1-1): KAGVTQTPRYLIKTRGQQVTLSCSPISGHRSVSWYQQTPGQGLQFLFEYFSETQRNKGNFPGRFSGRQFSNSRSEMNVSTLELGDSALYLCASSLAGRNTEAFFGQGTRLTVV.

This sequence joins TRBV2 and TRBJ2-2; D possibly corresponds to TRBD1 (6 bases). The V and J ends lost 10 bases and 1 base respectively, with 10 bases between them. The germline V gene has CDR1 SNHLY and CDR2 FYNNEI. There are 13 residues in the CDR3. The DNA of the CDR3 is TGTGCCACCTGGACAGTGAACACCGGGGAGCTGTTTTTT. Translation: CATWTVNTGELFF.